This TCR beta chain was observed in a study of beta chain features in type 1 diabetes. Overall study findings and caveats: Sequencing from cDNA could over-represent high-TCR-expressing cells. Patients showed naive, central memory and Treg TCRB repertoires that appeared more similar than those of healthy donors.

Of note for this clone: Its antigen is undetermined.

The entirety of the isolated RNA underwent reverse transcription, so expressed TCRB transcripts were sequenced. About 3.6 million reads was the average for naive, central memory and regulatory T cell samples. Profiling relied on immunoSEQ multiplex PCR, and the TCRdb table lists in-frame clones only, not all of them. The data show around 300,000 clones, less than 15% seen once. The germline V gene has CDR1 MNHNS and CDR2 SASEGT. The CDR3 totals 14 residues. Trimming left V 5 bases short and J 3 bases short, with 14 bases between. The chain has TRBV6-1 and TRBJ2-7; possibly TRBD1 for D (6 bases). The origin of this receptor is a man younger than 45 in good health. Specimen: central memory CD4+ T cells from blood. This CDR3 reads CASSSTVDSYEQYF. In nucleotides, the CDR3 is TGTGCCAGCAGTTCTACCGTGGACAGCTACGAGCAGTACTTC.